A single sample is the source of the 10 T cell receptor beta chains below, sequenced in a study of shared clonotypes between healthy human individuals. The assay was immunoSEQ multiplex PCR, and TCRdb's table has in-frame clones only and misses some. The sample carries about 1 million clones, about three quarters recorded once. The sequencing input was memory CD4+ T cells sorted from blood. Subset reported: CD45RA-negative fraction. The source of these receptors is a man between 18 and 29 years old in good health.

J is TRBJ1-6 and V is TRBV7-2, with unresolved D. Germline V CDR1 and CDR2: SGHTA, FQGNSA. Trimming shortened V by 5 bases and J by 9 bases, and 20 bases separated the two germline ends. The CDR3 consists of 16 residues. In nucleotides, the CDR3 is TGTGCCAGCAGCCGCCTAGGGTCAGCCTCGGGTTCACCCCTCCACTTT. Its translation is CASSRLGSASGSPLHF.

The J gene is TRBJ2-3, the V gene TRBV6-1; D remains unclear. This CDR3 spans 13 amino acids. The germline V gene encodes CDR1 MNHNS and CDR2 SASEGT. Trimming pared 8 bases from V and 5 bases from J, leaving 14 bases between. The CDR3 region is CASLIGGGDTQYF. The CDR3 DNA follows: TGTGCCAGCTTGATAGGTGGTGGAGATACGCAGTATTTT.

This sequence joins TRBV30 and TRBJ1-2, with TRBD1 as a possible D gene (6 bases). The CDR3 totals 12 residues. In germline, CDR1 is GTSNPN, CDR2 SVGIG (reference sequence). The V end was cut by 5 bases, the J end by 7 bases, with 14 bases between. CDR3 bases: TGTGCCTGGGCCCGAAGGGGGTCTGGCTACACCTTC. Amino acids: CAWARRGSGYTF.

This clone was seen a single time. The CDR3 is CASSPIAGEYEQYF. In DNA form, the CDR3 reads TGTGCCAGCAGCCCTATAGCCGGGGAATACGAGCAGTACTTC. V and J are TRBV27 and TRBJ2-5; TRBD2 is a possible D gene (5 bases). The J call is doubtful: the DNA matches TRBJ2-7 better. Germline-derived CDR1 and CDR2 are MNHEY and SMNVEV (reference sequence). This CDR3 has 14 amino acids.

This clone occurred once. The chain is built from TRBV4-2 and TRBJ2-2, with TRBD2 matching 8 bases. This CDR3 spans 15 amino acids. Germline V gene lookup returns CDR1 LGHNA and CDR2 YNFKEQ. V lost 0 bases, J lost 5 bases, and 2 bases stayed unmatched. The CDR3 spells CASSQEERGTGELFF. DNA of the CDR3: TGTGCCAGCAGCCAAGAGGAGCGGGGGACCGGGGAGCTGTTTTTT.

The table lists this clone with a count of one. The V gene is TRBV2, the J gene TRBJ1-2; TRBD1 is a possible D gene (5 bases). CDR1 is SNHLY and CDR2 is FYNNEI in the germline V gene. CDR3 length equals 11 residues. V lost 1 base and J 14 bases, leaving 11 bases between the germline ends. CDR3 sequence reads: CASSEGDAATF. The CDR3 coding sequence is TGTGCCAGCAGTGAAGGGGACGCCGCGACCTTC.

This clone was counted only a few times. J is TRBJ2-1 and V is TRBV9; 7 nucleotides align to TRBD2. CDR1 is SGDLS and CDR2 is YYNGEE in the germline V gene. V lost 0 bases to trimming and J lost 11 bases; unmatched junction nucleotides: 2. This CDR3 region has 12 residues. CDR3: CASSVGEGKQFF. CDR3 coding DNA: TGTGCCAGCAGCGTAGGGGAGGGCAAGCAGTTCTTC.

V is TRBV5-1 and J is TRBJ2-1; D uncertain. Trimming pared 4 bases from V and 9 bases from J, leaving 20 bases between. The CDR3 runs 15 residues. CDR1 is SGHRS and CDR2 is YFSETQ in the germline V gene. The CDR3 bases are TGCGCCAGCAGCGGTACGCAGCAACCTCGGGCTGAGCAGTTCTTC. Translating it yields CASSGTQQPRAEQFF.

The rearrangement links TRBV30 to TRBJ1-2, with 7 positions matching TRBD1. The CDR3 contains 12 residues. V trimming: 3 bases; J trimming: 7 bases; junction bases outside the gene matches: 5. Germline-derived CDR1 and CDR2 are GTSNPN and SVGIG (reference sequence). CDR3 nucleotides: TGTGCCTGGAGGGAAGGGGGCGGTGGCTACACCTTC. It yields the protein CAWREGGGGYTF.

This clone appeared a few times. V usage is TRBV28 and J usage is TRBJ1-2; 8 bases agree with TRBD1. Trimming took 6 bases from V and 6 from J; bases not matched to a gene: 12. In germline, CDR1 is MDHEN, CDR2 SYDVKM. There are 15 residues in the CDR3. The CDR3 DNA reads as TGTGCCAGCAGACTGGGACAGGCGGCGTTGGATGGCTACACCTTC. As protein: CASRLGQAALDGYTF.